One and the same sample provided the 30 T cell receptor beta chains below, sequenced in a study of chemoradiotherapy in HPV16-positive cancers. Profiling relied on immunoSEQ multiplex PCR, and the TCRdb table lists in-frame clones only, not all of them. The sample holds several thousand clones, roughly 90% seen once. This material consisted of tumor tissue, taken from a patient who underwent chemoradiotherapy. Source of these receptors: a human donor with HPV-associated anogenital cancer.

The CDR3 sequence: CASGTSGSIYEQFF. The CDR3, as DNA: TGTGCCAGCGGCACTAGCGGGAGTATCTATGAGCAGTTCTTC. The rearrangement joins TRBV2 to TRBJ2-1, with TRBD2 matching over 11 bases. The CDR3 runs to 14 residues. Germline V gene data show CDR1 as SNHLY and CDR2 as FYNNEI. The ends lost 8 bases at V and 8 bases at J; junction bases unmatched: 8.

CDR3 coding DNA: TGTGCCAGCAGGGGCTCTGGAAACACCATATATTTT. It is translated as CASRGSGNTIYF. The chain employs TRBV5-6 and TRBJ1-3, with D unclear. Germline CDR1 and CDR2: SGHDT and YYEEEE. The CDR3 totals 12 residues. V dropped 5 bases and J dropped 0 bases, with 3 bases sitting between them.

The chain combines TRBV27 with TRBJ1-4; D possibly corresponds to TRBD1 (6 bases). V dropped 3 bases and J dropped 5 bases, with 19 bases sitting between them. This CDR3 is built from 17 residues. Per germline, CDR1 MNHEY and CDR2 SMNVEV (reference sequence). The CDR3 protein is CASSLVSSGQPNEKLFF. The CDR3 DNA reads TGTGCCAGCAGTTTGGTGTCAAGTGGACAGCCGAATGAAAAACTGTTTTTT. Combining the CDR3 with reference TRBV27 and TRBJ1-4 gives the whole variable domain EAQVTQNPRYLITVTGKKLTVTCSQNMNHEYMSWYRQDPGLGLRQIYYSMNVEVTDKGDVPEGYKVSRKEKRNFPLILESPSPNQTSLYFCASSLVSSGQPNEKLFFGSGTQLSVL.

The rearrangement uses TRBV7-2 and TRBJ1-5; 9 nucleotides line up with TRBD1. The CDR3 is 15 residues long. CDR1 and CDR2 (germline): SGHTA, FQGNSA. The V and J ends lost 6 bases and 1 base, in that order; junction bases with no gene match: 4. The CDR3 here is CASSRDRVSNQPQHF. CDR3 DNA sequence: TGTGCCAGCAGTCGGGACAGGGTAAGCAATCAGCCCCAGCATTTT.

The chain carries TRBV7-9 and TRBJ2-2; no clear D gene. Trimming took off 5 bases at V and 5 bases at J, with 3 bases between the two ends. Germline CDR1 SEHNR, CDR2 FQNEAQ (reference sequence). The CDR3 has 11 amino acids. CDR3 in amino acids: CASSTTGELFF. The CDR3 nucleotides are TGTGCCAGCAGCACGACCGGGGAGCTGTTTTTT.

V usage is TRBV5-5 and J usage is TRBJ2-7; TRBD2 matches at 8 bases. J lost 4 bases, V lost 1 base, and 10 bases had no gene match. CDR3 size: 16 residues. Germline V gene sequence: CDR1 SGHKS, CDR2 YYEKEE (reference sequence). Here the CDR3 DNA reads TGTGCCAGCAGCTTGTATGTCGGCGGGGGGTCTTACGAGCAGTACTTC. Its translation is CASSLYVGGGSYEQYF.

The chain couples TRBV6-5 to TRBJ2-1; TRBD2 matches at 12 bases. V lost 8 bases, J lost 10 bases, and 12 bases stayed unmatched. CDR1 and CDR2 from the germline V gene are MNHEY and SVGAGI. The CDR3 consists of 15 residues. The CDR3 reads CASRRRLAGEWEQFF. In DNA form, the CDR3 reads TGTGCCAGCCGTCGTCGACTAGCGGGAGAGTGGGAGCAGTTCTTC.

V usage is TRBV19 and J usage is TRBJ2-2, with 9 bases matching TRBD1. The V gene's germline CDR1 is LNHDA and CDR2 SQIVND (reference sequence). After removal of 6 bases from V and 5 bases from J, the junction contained 7 bases not matched to a gene. CDR3 length: 15 amino acids. CDR3 sequence (DNA): TGTGCCAGTAGGACCGGGACAGGGAATACCGGGGAGCTGTTTTTT. As protein: CASRTGTGNTGELFF.

For the CDR3, the DNA is TGTGCCAGCAGCTTAGCCCTCCACTTGGATACGCAGTATTTT. Translated, it gives CASSLALHLDTQYF. The rearrangement links TRBV11-2 to TRBJ2-3; D is unresolved. The germline V gene encodes CDR1 SGHAT and CDR2 FQNNGV. The CDR3 runs 14 residues. The V end was cut by 1 base, the J end by 6 bases, with 11 bases between.

V gene TRBV6-6 combines with J gene TRBJ1-2, with a tentative D call TRBD1 (5 bases). V lost 4 bases, J lost 2 bases, and 14 bases lay in between. This CDR3 spans 15 amino acids. The germline gives CDR1 MNHNY, CDR2 SVGAGI (reference sequence). The CDR3 nucleotides are TGTGCCAGCAGTTCAAACAGGCGGGGAAACTATGGCTACACCTTC. Its translation is CASSSNRRGNYGYTF.

This CDR3 reads CASSLGLAGAFGANVLTF. The CDR3 nucleotides are TGTGCCAGCAGCTTAGGTCTAGCGGGGGCCTTTGGGGCCAACGTCCTGACTTTC. The V gene is TRBV5-6, the J gene TRBJ2-6, with 10 nucleotides matching TRBD2. This CDR3 spans 18 amino acids. Germline V gene sequence: CDR1 SGHDT, CDR2 YYEEEE. V was clipped by 2 bases and J by 3 bases; unmatched bases: 8.

The chain couples TRBV7-6 to TRBJ2-1, with 11 bases matching TRBD2. Germline V gene lookup returns CDR1 SGHVS and CDR2 FNYEAQ. The V gene end was trimmed by 2 bases and the J gene end by 7 bases; junction bases not matched to a gene: 1. The CDR3 extends over 14 amino acids. Written as DNA, the CDR3 is TGTGCCAGCAGCTTACTAGCGGGAGGAAATGAGCAGTTCTTC. Translation gives CASSLLAGGNEQFF. Filled out from reference TRBV7-6 and TRBJ2-1, the complete variable domain reads GAGVSQSPRYKVTKRGQDVALRCDPISGHVSLYWYRQALGQGPEFLTYFNYEAQQDKSGLPNDRFSAERPEGSISTLTIQRTEQRDSAMYRCASSLLAGGNEQFFGPGTRLTVL.

J is TRBJ2-1 and V is TRBV14; 11 bases align to TRBD2. Germline loops: CDR1 SGHDN, CDR2 FVKESK. Losses at the gene ends were 5 bases for V and 3 bases for J; bases not matched to a gene: 12. The length of the CDR3 is 18 residues. This CDR3 is CASSKNPLLAGVYNEQFF. The CDR3 DNA is TGTGCCAGCAGCAAAAACCCCCTACTAGCGGGAGTCTACAATGAGCAGTTCTTC.

This rearrangement joins TRBV5-1 to TRBJ2-7, with 11 bases lining up with TRBD2. Looked up from germline, CDR1 is SGHRS and CDR2 is YFSETQ. This CDR3 comprises 15 residues. The V and J ends lost 4 bases and 1 base, in that order; junction bases with no gene match: 4. The CDR3, as DNA: TGCGCCAGCAGCGTGGGGACTAGCGGTTCCTACGAGCAGTACTTC. It is translated as CASSVGTSGSYEQYF. Drawing the rest from reference TRBV5-1 and TRBJ2-7, the complete variable domain is KAGVTQTPRYLIKTRGQQVTLSCSPISGHRSVSWYQQTPGQGLQFLFEYFSETQRNKGNFPGRFSGRQFSNSRSEMNVSTLELGDSALYLCASSVGTSGSYEQYFGPGTRLTVT.

CDR3 sequence reads: CAGSGVSYNEQFF. The CDR3 DNA reads as TGTGCCGGTAGCGGGGTCTCCTACAATGAGCAGTTCTTC. The V and J genes are TRBV7-9 and TRBJ2-1; 8 bases are a match to TRBD2. Germline V gene sequence: CDR1 SEHNR, CDR2 FQNEAQ (reference sequence). The V segment lost 11 bases and the J segment 0 bases; nucleotides outside the gene matches: 3. The CDR3 has 13 residues.

The chain recombines TRBV7-3 with TRBJ2-3; 7 bases are shared with TRBD2. The CDR3 length is 14 residues. V shed 5 bases and J 3 bases; nucleotides not matched to a gene: 5. Looked up from germline, CDR1 is SGHTA and CDR2 is FQGTGA. The CDR3 nucleotides read TGTGCCAGCAGCCCCGGACTAGTTACAGATACGCAGTATTTT. Its translation is CASSPGLVTDTQYF.

This chain links TRBV28 with TRBJ2-2; 7 bases align to TRBD2. CDR3 size: 15 residues. The germline V gene has CDR1 MDHEN and CDR2 SYDVKM. Trimming at V came to 5 bases and at J to 0 bases, leaving 3 bases not matched to a gene. The CDR3 DNA is TGTGCCAGCAGTCGACTAGCTTCGAACACCGGGGAGCTGTTTTTT. Translating gives CASSRLASNTGELFF.

A single count supports this clone. The V call is TRBV4-1, the J call TRBJ1-5; unclear D gene. CDR1 and CDR2 from the germline V gene are MGHRA and YSYEKL. Trimming removed 1 base at V and 2 bases at J, with 9 bases between. The CDR3 sequence is 15 residues long. The CDR3 protein is CASSQGREGNQPQHF. In DNA form, the CDR3 reads TGCGCCAGCAGCCAAGGAAGGGAGGGCAATCAGCCCCAGCATTTT.

The V gene is TRBV11-3, the J gene TRBJ2-3, with TRBD2 matching 8 bases. V was pared by 5 bases and J by 1 base, with 14 bases of the junction left unmatched. CDR3 length: 18 amino acids. Germline lookup yields CDR1 SGHNT and CDR2 YENEEA. This chain's CDR3 is CASSPRAGAELGTDTQYF. The CDR3 nucleotides are TGTGCCAGCAGCCCAAGAGCGGGGGCGGAGCTGGGCACAGATACGCAGTATTTT.

The CDR3: CASSIAGQGRGEQYF. The CDR3 nucleotides are TGTGCCAGTAGTATAGCGGGCCAGGGAAGGGGCGAGCAGTACTTC. This chain uses TRBV19 with TRBJ2-7, with a weak D call TRBD1 (5 bases). Trimming left V 1 base short and J 6 bases short, with 16 bases between. The CDR3 runs to 15 residues. Germline V lookup: CDR1 LNHDA, CDR2 SQIVND (reference sequence).

This rearrangement joins TRBV30 to TRBJ2-1; TRBD1 or TRBD2 may be the D gene (6 bases each). Deletions cut 3 bases from V and 8 bases from J, with 11 bases between. This CDR3 region has 12 residues. CDR1 is GTSNPN and CDR2 is SVGIG in the germline V gene (reference sequence). The CDR3 loop reads CAWRERGDEQFF. CDR3 DNA sequence: TGTGCCTGGAGGGAGAGGGGGGATGAGCAGTTCTTC.

Here the CDR3 reads CASSVGGQGITGELFF. CDR3 nucleotide sequence: TGTGCCAGCAGCGTAGGGGGGCAGGGGATTACCGGGGAGCTGTTTTTT. The chain uses TRBV9 and TRBJ2-2; the D gene is possibly TRBD1 (6 bases). This CDR3 has 16 amino acids. The germline CDR1 and CDR2 sequences are SGDLS and YYNGEE. Trimming stripped 0 bases from V and 5 bases from J, with 14 bases between. The full variable domain, completed using reference TRBV9 and TRBJ2-2, is DSGVTQTPKHLITATGQRVTLRCSPRSGDLSVYWYQQSLDQGLQFLIQYYNGEERAKGNILERFSAQQFPDLHSELNLSSLELGDSALYFCASSVGGQGITGELFFGEGSRLTVL.

This chain joins TRBV29-1 and TRBJ1-1, with D possibly TRBD1 on 6 matching bases. V shed 6 bases and J shed 3 bases, with 20 bases lying between them. The CDR3 length is 15 residues. The germline gives CDR1 SQVTM, CDR2 ANQGSEA. The CDR3 coding sequence is TGCAGCGTGGAGACAGGCCAAAGGTGGGACACTGAAGCTTTCTTT. Its protein product is CSVETGQRWDTEAFF.

The CDR3: CAWRLAGGTDTQYF. The CDR3 DNA sequence: TGTGCCTGGAGACTAGCGGGTGGCACAGATACGCAGTATTTT. The V and J genes are TRBV30 and TRBJ2-3, with 9 bases lining up with TRBD2. CDR1 and CDR2 from the germline V gene are GTSNPN and SVGIG (reference sequence). The V segment lost 3 bases and the J segment 1 base; nucleotides outside the gene matches: 2. The CDR3 runs 14 residues.

The chain joins TRBV5-6 to TRBJ2-7; TRBD2 might be the D (5 bases). V was trimmed by 0 bases and J by 3 bases, leaving 10 bases between them. The CDR3 spans 14 residues. Germline V gives CDR1 SGHDT, CDR2 YYEEEE. CDR3 sequence (DNA): TGTGCCAGCAGCTTGGCGGGAAGTTACTACGAGCAGTACTTC. This codes for CASSLAGSYYEQYF.

The V and J genes are TRBV28 and TRBJ2-5; D may be TRBD1 (6 bases). The V end was cut by 5 bases, the J end by 5 bases, with 18 bases between. CDR1 and CDR2 from the germline V gene are MDHEN and SYDVKM. The CDR3 extends over 15 amino acids. The CDR3 protein is CASSPTQGMWETQYF. CDR3 DNA: TGTGCCAGCAGTCCCACTCAGGGGATGTGGGAGACCCAGTACTTC.

The chain recombines TRBV6-4 with TRBJ2-2, with a weak D call TRBD2 (5 bases). The CDR3 is 13 residues long. V was cut by 6 bases and J by 8 bases, with 13 bases left in between. The germline V gene encodes CDR1 MRHNA and CDR2 SNTAGT. Written as DNA, the CDR3 is TGTGCCAGCAGCCCTTGGCGCGGGGGGGAGCTGTTTTTT. It specifies CASSPWRGGELFF.

J is TRBJ2-5 and V is TRBV14, with TRBD2 identical over 15 bases. The assigned J gene may be wrong: the sequence end matches TRBJ2-7 better. The germline V gene encodes CDR1 SGHDN and CDR2 FVKESK. The CDR3 totals 15 residues. This CDR3 is CASSRGLAGGYEQYF. As DNA, the CDR3 is TGTGCCAGCAGTCGGGGACTAGCGGGAGGTTACGAGCAGTACTTC.

This rearrangement joins TRBV2 to TRBJ1-2; TRBD1 aligns across 9 bases. CDR1 SNHLY and CDR2 FYNNEI come from the germline V gene. After removal of 6 bases from V and 6 bases from J, the junction contained 8 bases not matched to a gene. The CDR3 totals 14 residues. The CDR3 nucleotides are TGTGCCAGCAGCTACAGGGGGCTTAAGAATGGCTACACCTTC. It translates to CASSYRGLKNGYTF.

This chain connects TRBV4-1 to TRBJ2-6, with 7 bases matching TRBD1. Germline CDR1 is MGHRA and CDR2 is YSYEKL. The trim removed 0 bases at V and 4 bases at J, leaving 9 bases unmatched. CDR3 length equals 18 residues. DNA of the CDR3: TGCGCCAGCAGCCAAGATGTGGGACAGTTGTCAGGGGCCAACGTCCTGACTTTC. Translation: CASSQDVGQLSGANVLTF.